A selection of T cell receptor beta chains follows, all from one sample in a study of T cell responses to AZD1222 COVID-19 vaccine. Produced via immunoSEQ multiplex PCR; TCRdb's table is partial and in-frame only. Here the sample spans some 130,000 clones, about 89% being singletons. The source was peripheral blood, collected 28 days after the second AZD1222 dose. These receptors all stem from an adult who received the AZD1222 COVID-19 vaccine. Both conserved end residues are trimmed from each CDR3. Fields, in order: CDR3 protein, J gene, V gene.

CDR3 protein: AITRDVNTEAF
J gene: TRBJ1-1
V gene: TRBV10-3

CDR3 protein: ASGPGLADTTDTQY
J gene: TRBJ2-3
V gene: TRBV12-5

CDR3 protein: ASQNASGPSRKNTEAF
J gene: TRBJ1-1
V gene: TRBV18

CDR3 protein: ASSTGTEVEKLF
J gene: TRBJ1-4
V gene: TRBV6-6

CDR3 protein: ASSEVRKDTQY
J gene: TRBJ2-7
V gene: TRBV6-1

CDR3 protein: ASSLGQAKGEQY
J gene: TRBJ2-7
V gene: TRBV27

CDR3 protein: SVDGSGIVGTGELF
J gene: TRBJ2-2
V gene: TRBV29-1

CDR3 protein: ASSPSGTGGYYGYT
J gene: TRBJ1-2
V gene: TRBV7-2

CDR3 protein: ASSFGTDTYEQY
J gene: TRBJ2-7
V gene: TRBV5-1

CDR3 protein: AISETNQPQH
J gene: TRBJ1-5
V gene: TRBV10-3

CDR3 protein: ASSSGGGNEQF
J gene: TRBJ2-1
V gene: TRBV10-2

CDR3 protein: ASSYFGQDGGNTIY
J gene: TRBJ1-3
V gene: TRBV6-5

CDR3 protein: ASSQTGGSYNEQF
J gene: TRBJ2-1
V gene: TRBV5-4

CDR3 protein: ASSWDGLGTEAF
J gene: TRBJ1-1
V gene: TRBV18

CDR3 protein: ASSLAPNAAQGRRDTEAF
J gene: TRBJ1-1
V gene: TRBV5-1

CDR3 protein: ASSPRDRVYNEQF
J gene: TRBJ2-1
V gene: TRBV27

CDR3 protein: AITPGLEANEQF
J gene: TRBJ2-1
V gene: TRBV10-3

CDR3 protein: ASSVQDVNTEAF
J gene: TRBJ1-1
V gene: TRBV2

CDR3 protein: ASTRPGLAGGNEQF
J gene: TRBJ2-1
V gene: TRBV27

CDR3 protein: ASSDSELAKNIQY
J gene: TRBJ2-4
V gene: TRBV6-5

CDR3 protein: ASSLPPTYAEAF
J gene: TRBJ1-1
V gene: TRBV13

CDR3 protein: ASSIGQGADTQY
J gene: TRBJ2-3
V gene: TRBV19

CDR3 protein: ASSSLQGSVYEQY
J gene: TRBJ2-7
V gene: TRBV5-6

CDR3 protein: ASSTGIRQPQH
J gene: TRBJ1-5
V gene: TRBV6-4

CDR3 protein: ASRDGAGAYEQY
J gene: TRBJ2-7
V gene: TRBV19

CDR3 protein: ASSVGLTISYT
J gene: TRBJ1-2
V gene: TRBV11-2

CDR3 protein: ASSEYGTDNNQPQH
J gene: TRBJ1-5
V gene: TRBV25-1

CDR3 protein: ASSYSTYQPQH
J gene: TRBJ1-5
V gene: TRBV6-5

CDR3 protein: ASSFYSTDTQY
J gene: TRBJ2-3
V gene: TRBV5-4

CDR3 protein: ASSASGGPYNEQF
J gene: TRBJ2-1
V gene: TRBV9

CDR3 protein: ASSRVGGSGDFSYEQY
J gene: TRBJ2-7
V gene: TRBV11-2